This T cell receptor (beta chain) was recovered during a study of CD8 T cells in Susac syndrome. Looking at the study overall: Among the sequenced Susac syndrome patients, about six had active disease while under ten were in remission. Study-wide results and caveats: Individuals included in the TCR sequencing and HLA analysis were acknowledged by the study to be relatively few in number.

Purification of the CD8+ and CD4+ T cells relied on negative isolation, and TEMRA cells underwent FACS enrichment. With random hexamers, roughly 0.45 to 1 ug RNA was reverse transcribed. The method of amplification for TCR beta CDR3 was immunoSEQ multiplex PCR, covering 54 Vbeta and 13 Jbeta. MiXCR was run by TCRdb on the immunoSEQ multiplex PCR reads, yielding one entry per CDR3 protein. Altogether approximately 83,000 distinct CDR3 sequences are present, nearly 95% being singletons, with the ten largest covering roughly 0.88%. A note on this clonotype: Antigen specificity is unknown.

The CDR3 contains 15 residues. V dropped 3 bases and J dropped 4; count of bases not matched to a gene: 8. Germline V gives CDR1 SGHNT, CDR2 YYREEE (reference sequence). Sequencing was done on a sample of CD8+ T cells from PBMCs. The gene calls are TRBV5-4 and TRBJ2-7; 9 bases are a match to TRBD1. The clonotype originates from a human donor with Susac syndrome. The CDR3 region has the DNA TGTGCCAGCAGCTGGAGGGGACAGGGCCGTTACGAGCAGTACTTC. This gives the protein CASSWRGQGRYEQYF.